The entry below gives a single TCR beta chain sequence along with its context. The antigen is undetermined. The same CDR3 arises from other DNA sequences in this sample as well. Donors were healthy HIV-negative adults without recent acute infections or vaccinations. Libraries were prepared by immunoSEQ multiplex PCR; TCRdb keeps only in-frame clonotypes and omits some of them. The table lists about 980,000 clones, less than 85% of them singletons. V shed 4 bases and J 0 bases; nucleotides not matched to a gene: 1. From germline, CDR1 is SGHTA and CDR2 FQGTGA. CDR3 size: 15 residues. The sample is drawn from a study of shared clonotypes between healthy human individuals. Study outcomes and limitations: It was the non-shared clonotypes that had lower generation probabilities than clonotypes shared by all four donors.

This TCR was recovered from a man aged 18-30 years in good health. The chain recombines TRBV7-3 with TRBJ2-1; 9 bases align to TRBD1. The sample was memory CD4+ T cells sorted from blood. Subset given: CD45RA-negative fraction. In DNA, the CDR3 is TGTGCCAGCAGCTCGGACAGGGGCTCCTACAATGAGCAGTTCTTC. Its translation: CASSSDRGSYNEQFF.